This T cell receptor beta chain was identified during a study of blood T cell repertoires in COVID-19. In the study overall: Sites across the United States, Italy and Spain contributed samples from acute and convalescent COVID-19. In each case, the material was cDNA or gDNA derived from T cells, B-cell-depleted T cells, or PBMCs.

In the authors' workflow: The authors estimated nucleated cell counts from reference gene primer amplification. Libraries were prepared by immunoSEQ multiplex PCR; TCRdb keeps only in-frame clonotypes and omits some of them. V, J and clone size were drawn from that table, and D and trimming were deduced from the DNA. The sample consists of 200,000 or so clones, approximately 85% of them appearing once. Sequenced sample: peripheral blood. This clonotype originated in a human donor with active or convalescent COVID-19. The donor label of this sample is uncertain.

The CDR3 DNA reads as TGTGCCAGCAGTCCCTTGGGACAGGGCCCCTCGGGGCAGTTCTTC. This codes for CASSPLGQGPSGQFF. The chain uses TRBV6-2 or TRBV6-3 and TRBJ2-1, with 9 nucleotides matching TRBD1. V lost 5 bases to trimming and J lost 12 bases; unmatched junction nucleotides: 14. The CDR3 has 15 amino acids. Per germline, CDR1 MNHEY and CDR2 SVGEGT.